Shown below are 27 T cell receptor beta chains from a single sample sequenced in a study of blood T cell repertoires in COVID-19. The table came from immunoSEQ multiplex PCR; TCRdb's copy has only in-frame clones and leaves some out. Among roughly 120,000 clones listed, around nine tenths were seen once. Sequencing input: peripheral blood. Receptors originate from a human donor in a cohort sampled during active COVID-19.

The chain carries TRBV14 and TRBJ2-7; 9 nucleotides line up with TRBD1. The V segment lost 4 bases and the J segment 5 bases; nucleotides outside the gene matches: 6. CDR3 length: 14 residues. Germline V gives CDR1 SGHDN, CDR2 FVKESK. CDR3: CASSPGQGYHEQYF. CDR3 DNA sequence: TGTGCCAGCAGCCCGGGACAGGGATACCACGAGCAGTACTTC. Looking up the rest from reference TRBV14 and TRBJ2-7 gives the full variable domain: EAGVTQFPSHSVIEKGQTVTLRCDPISGHDNLYWYRRVMGKEIKFLLHFVKESKQDESGMPNNRFLAERTGGTYSTLKVQPAELEDSGVYFCASSPGQGYHEQYFGPGTRLTVT.

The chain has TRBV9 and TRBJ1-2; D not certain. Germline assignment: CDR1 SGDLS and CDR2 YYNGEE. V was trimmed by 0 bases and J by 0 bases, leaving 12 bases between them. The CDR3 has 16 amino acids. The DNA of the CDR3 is TGTGCCAGCAGCGTAGGTCCGGTTTCCTCTAACTATGGCTACACCTTC. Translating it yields CASSVGPVSSNYGYTF.

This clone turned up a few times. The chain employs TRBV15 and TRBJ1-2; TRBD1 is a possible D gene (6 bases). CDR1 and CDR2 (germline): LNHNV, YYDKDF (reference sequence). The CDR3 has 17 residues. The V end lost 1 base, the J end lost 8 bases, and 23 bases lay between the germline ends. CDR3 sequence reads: CATSRATGGQPSWGYTF. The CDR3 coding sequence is TGTGCCACCAGCAGAGCGACGGGCGGACAGCCCAGCTGGGGCTACACCTTC.

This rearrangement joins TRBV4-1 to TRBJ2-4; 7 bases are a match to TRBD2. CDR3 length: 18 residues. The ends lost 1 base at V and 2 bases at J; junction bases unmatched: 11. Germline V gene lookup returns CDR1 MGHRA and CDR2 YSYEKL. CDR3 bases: TGCGCCAGCAGCCAAGTGCAGGGTCCGGGGGGAACCAAAAACATTCAGTACTTC. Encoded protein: CASSQVQGPGGTKNIQYF.

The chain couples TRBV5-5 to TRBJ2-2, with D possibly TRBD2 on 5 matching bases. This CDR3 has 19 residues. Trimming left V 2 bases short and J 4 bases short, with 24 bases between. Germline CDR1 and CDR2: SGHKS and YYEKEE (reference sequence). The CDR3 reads CASSLSRPSSGIGTGELFF. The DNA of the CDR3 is TGTGCCAGCAGCTTATCCCGCCCTTCATCGGGGATTGGCACCGGGGAGCTGTTTTTT.

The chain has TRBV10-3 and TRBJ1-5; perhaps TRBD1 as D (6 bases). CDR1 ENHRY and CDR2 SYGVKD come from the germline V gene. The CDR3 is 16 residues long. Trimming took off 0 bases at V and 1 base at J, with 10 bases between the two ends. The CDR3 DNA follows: TGTGCCATCAGTGAGTCGAAGGGGGGGAGCAATCAGCCCCAGCATTTT. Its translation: CAISESKGGSNQPQHF.

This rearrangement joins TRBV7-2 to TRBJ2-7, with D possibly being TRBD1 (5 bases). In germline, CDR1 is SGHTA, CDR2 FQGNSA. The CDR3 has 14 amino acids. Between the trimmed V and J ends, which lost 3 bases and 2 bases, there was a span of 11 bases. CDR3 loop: CASSFNQGPYEQYF. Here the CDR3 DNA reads TGTGCCAGCAGCTTTAACCAGGGCCCCTACGAGCAGTACTTC.

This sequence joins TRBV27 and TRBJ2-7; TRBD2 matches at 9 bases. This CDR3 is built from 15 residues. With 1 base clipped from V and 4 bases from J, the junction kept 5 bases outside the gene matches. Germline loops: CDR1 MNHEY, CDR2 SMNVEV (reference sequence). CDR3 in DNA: TGTGCCAGCAGTTTATTTAGCGGGGGACCTTACGAGCAGTACTTC. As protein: CASSLFSGGPYEQYF.

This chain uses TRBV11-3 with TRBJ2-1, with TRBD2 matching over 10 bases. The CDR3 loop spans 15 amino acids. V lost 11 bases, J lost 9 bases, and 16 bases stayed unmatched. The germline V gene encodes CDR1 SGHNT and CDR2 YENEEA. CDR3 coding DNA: TGTGCCTGCCAAGCGGGAGGGCCGGGATCCTCTGAGCAGTTCTTC. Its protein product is CACQAGGPGSSEQFF.

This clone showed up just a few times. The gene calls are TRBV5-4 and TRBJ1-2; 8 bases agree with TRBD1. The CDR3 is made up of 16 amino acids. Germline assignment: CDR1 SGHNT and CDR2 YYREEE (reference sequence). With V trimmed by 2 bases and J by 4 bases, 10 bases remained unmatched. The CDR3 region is CASSFPGGEGLYGYTF. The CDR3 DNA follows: TGTGCCAGCAGCTTTCCAGGGGGCGAAGGTCTCTATGGCTACACCTTC.

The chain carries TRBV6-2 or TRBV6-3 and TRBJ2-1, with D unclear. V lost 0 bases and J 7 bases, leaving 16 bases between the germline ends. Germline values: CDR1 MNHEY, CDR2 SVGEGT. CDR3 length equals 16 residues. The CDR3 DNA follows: TGTGCCAGCAGTTACTCGATACCACCGAGGTCAAATGAGCAGTTCTTC. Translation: CASSYSIPPRSNEQFF.

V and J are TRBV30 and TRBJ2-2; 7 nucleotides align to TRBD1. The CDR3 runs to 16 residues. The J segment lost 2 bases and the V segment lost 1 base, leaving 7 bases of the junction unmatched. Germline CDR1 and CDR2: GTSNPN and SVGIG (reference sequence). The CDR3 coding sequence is TGTGCCTGGAGTGCCTCCGGGACAGCTAACACCGGGGAGCTGTTTTTT. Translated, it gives CAWSASGTANTGELFF.

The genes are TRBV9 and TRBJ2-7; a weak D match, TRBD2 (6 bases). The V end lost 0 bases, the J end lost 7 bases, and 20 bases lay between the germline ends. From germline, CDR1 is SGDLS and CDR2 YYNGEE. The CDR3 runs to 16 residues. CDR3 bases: TGTGCCAGCAGCGTAGAGGCGGGTTTGGACTACGGGGAGCAGTACTTC. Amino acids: CASSVEAGLDYGEQYF. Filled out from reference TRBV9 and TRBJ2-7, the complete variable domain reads DSGVTQTPKHLITATGQRVTLRCSPRSGDLSVYWYQQSLDQGLQFLIQYYNGEERAKGNILERFSAQQFPDLHSELNLSSLELGDSALYFCASSVEAGLDYGEQYFGPGTRLTVT.

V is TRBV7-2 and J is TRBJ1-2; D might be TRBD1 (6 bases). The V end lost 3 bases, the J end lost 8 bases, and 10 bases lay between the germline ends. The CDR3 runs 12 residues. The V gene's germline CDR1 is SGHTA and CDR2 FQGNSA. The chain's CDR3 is CASSFTGSGYTF. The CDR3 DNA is TGTGCCAGCAGCTTTACAGGGAGCGGCTACACCTTC. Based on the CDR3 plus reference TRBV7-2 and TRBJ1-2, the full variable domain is GAGVSQSPSNKVTEKGKDVELRCDPISGHTALYWYRQSLGQGLEFLIYFQGNSAPDKSGLPSDRFSAERTGGSVSTLTIQRTQQEDSAVYLCASSFTGSGYTFGSGTRLTVV.

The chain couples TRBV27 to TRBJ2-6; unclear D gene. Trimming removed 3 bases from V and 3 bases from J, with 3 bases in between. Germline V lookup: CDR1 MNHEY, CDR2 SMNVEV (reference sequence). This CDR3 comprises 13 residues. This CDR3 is CASSFGGANVLTF. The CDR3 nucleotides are TGTGCCAGCAGTTTCGGTGGGGCCAACGTCCTGACTTTC. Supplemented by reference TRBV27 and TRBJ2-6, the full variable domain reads EAQVTQNPRYLITVTGKKLTVTCSQNMNHEYMSWYRQDPGLGLRQIYYSMNVEVTDKGDVPEGYKVSRKEKRNFPLILESPSPNQTSLYFCASSFGGANVLTFGAGSRLTVL.

CDR3 in DNA: TGTGCCAGCAGTCCCCTAGCGGGACCAGATACGCAGTATTTT. Its translation is CASSPLAGPDTQYF. The chain links TRBV28 to TRBJ2-3; 9 bases map to TRBD2. Germline CDR1 reads MDHEN; CDR2 reads SYDVKM. This CDR3 is 14 amino acids long. The V segment lost 5 bases and the J segment 4 bases; nucleotides outside the gene matches: 4.

The CDR3 here is CASYRELTNNEQFF. The DNA for the CDR3 is TGTGCCAGCTATCGGGAACTTACGAACAATGAGCAGTTCTTC. The chain uses TRBV10-3 and TRBJ2-1; the D gene is possibly TRBD2 (5 bases). The CDR3 totals 14 residues. The V and J ends lost 10 bases and 5 bases respectively, with 18 bases between them. Germline V gene sequence: CDR1 ENHRY, CDR2 SYGVKD.

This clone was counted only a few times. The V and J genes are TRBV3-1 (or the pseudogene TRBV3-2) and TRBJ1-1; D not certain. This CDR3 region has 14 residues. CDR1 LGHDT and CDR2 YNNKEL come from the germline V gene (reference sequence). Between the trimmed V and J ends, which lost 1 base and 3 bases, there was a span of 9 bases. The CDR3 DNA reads TGTGCCAGCAGCCAAGGGGCGGGAGACACTGAAGCTTTCTTT. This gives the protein CASSQGAGDTEAFF.

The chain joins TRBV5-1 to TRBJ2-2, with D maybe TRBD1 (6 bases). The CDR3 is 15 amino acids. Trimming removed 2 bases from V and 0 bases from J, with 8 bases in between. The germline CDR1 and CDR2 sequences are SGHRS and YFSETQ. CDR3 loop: CASSFQGPNTGELFF. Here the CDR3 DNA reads TGCGCCAGCAGCTTTCAGGGGCCGAACACCGGGGAGCTGTTTTTT.

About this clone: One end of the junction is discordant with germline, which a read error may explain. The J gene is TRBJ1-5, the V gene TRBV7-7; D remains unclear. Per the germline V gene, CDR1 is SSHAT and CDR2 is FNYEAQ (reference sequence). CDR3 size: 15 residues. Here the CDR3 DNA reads TGTGCTAGCAGCTCTGTTATGGCTCGCAATCAGCCCCAGCATTTT. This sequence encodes CASSSVMARNQPQHF.

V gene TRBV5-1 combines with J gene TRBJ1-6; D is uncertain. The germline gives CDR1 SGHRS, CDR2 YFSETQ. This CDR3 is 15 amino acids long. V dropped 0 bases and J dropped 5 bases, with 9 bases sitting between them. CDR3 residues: CASSLGPGDNSPLHF. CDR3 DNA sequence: TGCGCCAGCAGCTTGGGTCCAGGTGATAATTCACCCCTCCACTTT. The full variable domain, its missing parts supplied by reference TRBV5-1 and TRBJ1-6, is KAGVTQTPRYLIKTRGQQVTLSCSPISGHRSVSWYQQTPGQGLQFLFEYFSETQRNKGNFPGRFSGRQFSNSRSEMNVSTLELGDSALYLCASSLGPGDNSPLHFGNGTRLTVT.

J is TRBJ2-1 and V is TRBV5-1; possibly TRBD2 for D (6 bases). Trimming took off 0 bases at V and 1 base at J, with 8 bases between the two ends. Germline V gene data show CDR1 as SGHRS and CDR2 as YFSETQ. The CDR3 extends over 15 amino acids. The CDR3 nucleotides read TGCGCCAGCAGCTTGGCGGGAGAGTCCTACAATGAGCAGTTCTTC. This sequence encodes CASSLAGESYNEQFF.

For the CDR3, the DNA is TGCAGTGCTAGTCACCCGGGACAGGTGACTGGCTACACCTTC. Its protein is CSASHPGQVTGYTF. The rearrangement links TRBV20-1 to TRBJ1-2; the match to TRBD1 covers 8 bases. This CDR3 has 14 residues. V shed 3 bases, J shed 7 bases, and the junction held 10 bases outside the gene matches. In germline, CDR1 is DFQATT, CDR2 SNEGSKA (reference sequence).

CDR3 nucleotides: TGTGCCAGCAGTGGTCTGACAGACTATGGCTACACCTTC. It translates to CASSGLTDYGYTF. This chain uses TRBV9 with TRBJ1-2; weak D call: TRBD1 (5 bases). The CDR3 covers 13 residues. Germline values: CDR1 SGDLS, CDR2 YYNGEE. V shed 5 bases and J shed 3 bases, with 11 bases lying between them.

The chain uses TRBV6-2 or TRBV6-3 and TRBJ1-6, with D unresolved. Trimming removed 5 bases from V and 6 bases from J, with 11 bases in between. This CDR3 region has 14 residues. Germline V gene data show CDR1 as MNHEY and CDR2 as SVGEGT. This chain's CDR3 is CASSHLEGNSPLHF. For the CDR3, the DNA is TGTGCCAGCAGTCATCTGGAGGGTAATTCACCCCTCCACTTT.

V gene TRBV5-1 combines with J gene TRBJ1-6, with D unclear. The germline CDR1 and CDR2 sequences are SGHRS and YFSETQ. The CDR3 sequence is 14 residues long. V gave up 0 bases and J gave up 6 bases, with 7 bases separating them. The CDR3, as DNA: TGCGCCAGCAGCTTGGGACATAGTAATTCACCCCTCCACTTT. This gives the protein CASSLGHSNSPLHF.

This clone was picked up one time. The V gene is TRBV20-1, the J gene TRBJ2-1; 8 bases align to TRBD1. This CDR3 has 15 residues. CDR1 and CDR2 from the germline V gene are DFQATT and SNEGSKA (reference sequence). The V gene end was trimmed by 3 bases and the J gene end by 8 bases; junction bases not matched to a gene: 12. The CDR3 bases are TGCAGTGCTAGTCAGGGGGCAGCGTCGCGGGATGAGCAGTTCTTC. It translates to CSASQGAASRDEQFF.